A selection of T cell receptor beta chains follows, all from one sample in a study of T cell repertoires in cytomegalovirus infection. One entry per CDR3 protein, called by TCRdb with MiXCR from the reads. The sample records more than 350,000 distinct CDR3 sequences, around 32% being singletons. Sequencing was performed on PBMCs. The receptor source for this set is a human donor in good health (CMV status not recorded). Some clones in this sample may be carry-over from other donors' samples. The CDR3 runs from the conserved cysteine through the conserved F or W. D genes are given only for firm matches. For some rows the clone size is stated as once, few or many, or as a class when expanded; others skip it.

clone_size: .; j_call: TRBJ2-7; v_call: TRBV14; d_call: TRBD1; cdr3_aa: CASSQLTGGGYEQYF; cdr3_nt: TGTGCCAGCAGCCAGCTAACAGGGGGCGGCTACGAGCAGTACTTC
clone_size: many; j_call: TRBJ1-1; v_call: TRBV2; d_call: .; cdr3_aa: CASRPGPLNTEAFF; cdr3_nt: TGTGCCAGCAGGCCCGGGCCCCTGAACACTGAAGCTTTCTTT
clone_size: .; j_call: TRBJ1-1; v_call: TRBV6-1; d_call: .; cdr3_aa: CASSHTVNTEAFF; cdr3_nt: TGTGCCAGCAGTCACACCGTCAACACTGAAGCTTTCTTT
clone_size: once; j_call: TRBJ1-6; v_call: TRBV6-2/TRBV6-3; d_call: .; cdr3_aa: CASTITPALSPLHF; cdr3_nt: TGTGCCAGCACCATTACCCCGGCTTTGTCACCCCTCCACTTT
clone_size: .; j_call: TRBJ2-1; v_call: TRBV12-3/TRBV12-4; d_call: .; cdr3_aa: CASRLRRGATNEQFF; cdr3_nt: TGTGCCAGCAGGTTACGGAGGGGCGCTACGAATGAGCAGTTCTTC
clone_size: many; j_call: TRBJ1-3; v_call: TRBV7-8; d_call: .; cdr3_aa: CASSLAGNTIYF; cdr3_nt: TGTGCCAGCAGCTTAGCAGGAAACACCATATATTTT
clone_size: .; j_call: TRBJ2-7; v_call: TRBV5-3; d_call: .; cdr3_aa: CASRFGVGYEQYF; cdr3_nt: TGTGCCAGCCGCTTTGGAGTTGGCTACGAGCAGTACTTC
clone_size: .; j_call: TRBJ1-5; v_call: TRBV19; d_call: TRBD1; cdr3_aa: CASSISSLTGSQPQHF; cdr3_nt: TGTGCCAGTAGTATATCCTCCTTGACAGGGTCACAGCCCCAGCATTTT
clone_size: many; j_call: TRBJ1-1; v_call: TRBV7-2; d_call: .; cdr3_aa: CASSLGVTNTEAFF; cdr3_nt: TGTGCCAGCAGCTTAGGGGTGACGAACACTGAAGCTTTCTTT
clone_size: few; j_call: TRBJ2-1; v_call: TRBV2; d_call: .; cdr3_aa: CASTEIAAYNEQFF; cdr3_nt: TGTGCCAGCACTGAGATTGCGGCCTACAATGAGCAGTTCTTC
clone_size: .; j_call: TRBJ1-5; v_call: TRBV4-3; d_call: TRBD1; cdr3_aa: CASSQDSQGNQPQHF; cdr3_nt: TGCGCCAGCAGCCAAGATTCACAGGGGAATCAGCCCCAGCATTTT
clone_size: few; j_call: TRBJ1-6; v_call: TRBV28; d_call: .; cdr3_aa: CASGQLNSPLHF; cdr3_nt: TGTGCCAGCGGACAGCTGAATTCACCCCTCCACTTT
clone_size: .; j_call: TRBJ1-6; v_call: TRBV15; d_call: .; cdr3_aa: CATSPQGPNSPLHF; cdr3_nt: TGTGCCACCAGCCCCCAGGGCCCGAATTCACCCCTCCACTTT
clone_size: few; j_call: TRBJ2-1; v_call: TRBV10-2; d_call: TRBD1; cdr3_aa: CASRAPTGNQDNEQFF; cdr3_nt: TGCGCCAGCAGAGCGCCGACAGGGAATCAGGACAATGAGCAGTTCTTC
clone_size: .; j_call: TRBJ2-5; v_call: TRBV29-1; d_call: TRBD2; cdr3_aa: CSVSGGLQETQYF; cdr3_nt: TGCAGCGTTAGCGGGGGCCTCCAAGAGACCCAGTACTTC
clone_size: .; j_call: TRBJ1-1; v_call: TRBV10-3; d_call: .; cdr3_aa: CAISEAQTLNTEAFF; cdr3_nt: TGTGCCATCAGTGAGGCTCAGACCTTGAACACTGAAGCTTTCTTT
clone_size: .; j_call: TRBJ2-4; v_call: TRBV6-2/TRBV6-3; d_call: .; cdr3_aa: CASSYQGRNIQYF; cdr3_nt: TGTGCCAGCAGTTACCAAGGGAGGAACATTCAGTACTTC
clone_size: .; j_call: TRBJ2-3; v_call: TRBV9; d_call: .; cdr3_aa: CASSRDTSFTDTQYF; cdr3_nt: TGTGCCAGCAGTCGGGACACCTCCTTCACAGATACGCAGTATTTT
clone_size: .; j_call: TRBJ2-3; v_call: TRBV20-1; d_call: TRBD1; cdr3_aa: CSARAGTGVAGLTDTQYF; cdr3_nt: TGCAGTGCTAGAGCAGGGACAGGGGTAGCGGGGCTCACAGATACGCAGTATTTT
clone_size: few; j_call: TRBJ2-6; v_call: TRBV14; d_call: .; cdr3_aa: CASSQITGANVLTF; cdr3_nt: TGTGCCAGCAGCCAAATTACTGGGGCCAACGTCCTGACTTTC
clone_size: .; j_call: TRBJ1-6; v_call: TRBV28; d_call: .; cdr3_aa: CASSPIQGSIGPLHF; cdr3_nt: TGTGCCAGCAGTCCTATACAGGGATCTATTGGACCCCTCCACTTT
clone_size: few; j_call: TRBJ1-5; v_call: TRBV6-2/TRBV6-3; d_call: TRBD1; cdr3_aa: CASSYPGTGHRPQHF; cdr3_nt: TGTGCCAGCAGTTACCCCGGGACAGGGCACCGGCCCCAGCATTTT
clone_size: few; j_call: TRBJ1-2; v_call: TRBV29-1; d_call: .; cdr3_aa: CSVLNRTPYGYTF; cdr3_nt: TGCAGCGTTCTTAACAGAACCCCCTATGGCTACACCTTC
clone_size: .; j_call: TRBJ1-1; v_call: TRBV14; d_call: .; cdr3_aa: CASSQIGLTNTEAFF; cdr3_nt: TGTGCCAGCAGTCAAATCGGGTTAACAAACACTGAAGCTTTCTTT
clone_size: .; j_call: TRBJ1-1; v_call: TRBV5-6; d_call: .; cdr3_aa: CASSFRRIQVNTEAFF; cdr3_nt: TGTGCCAGCAGCTTTCGGCGGATACAAGTGAACACTGAAGCTTTCTTT
clone_size: many; j_call: TRBJ1-2; v_call: TRBV12-3/TRBV12-4; d_call: .; cdr3_aa: CASSLGLDRGYTF; cdr3_nt: TGTGCCAGCAGTTTGGGACTGGATCGTGGCTACACCTTC
clone_size: .; j_call: TRBJ1-4; v_call: TRBV6-1; d_call: .; cdr3_aa: CASSEEPGQLVGEKLFF; cdr3_nt: TGTGCCAGCAGTGAAGAGCCTGGACAGCTGGTGGGGGAAAAACTGTTTTTT
clone_size: once; j_call: TRBJ2-7; v_call: TRBV14; d_call: TRBD1; cdr3_aa: CASSQDPSIVWTGDYEQYF; cdr3_nt: TGTGCCAGCAGCCAAGATCCCAGTATCGTGTGGACAGGGGACTACGAGCAGTACTTC
clone_size: .; j_call: TRBJ2-5; v_call: TRBV2; d_call: TRBD2; cdr3_aa: CASSEAGSGDPVETQYF; cdr3_nt: TGTGCCAGCAGTGAAGCGGGTAGCGGGGACCCCGTAGAGACCCAGTACTTC
clone_size: .; j_call: TRBJ1-5; v_call: TRBV12-3/TRBV12-4; d_call: .; cdr3_aa: CASSVTGAIGQPQHF; cdr3_nt: TGTGCCAGCAGTGTTACCGGGGCCATTGGGCAGCCCCAGCATTTT
clone_size: .; j_call: TRBJ2-7; v_call: TRBV9; d_call: TRBD1; cdr3_aa: CASSVDPGQGAREQYF; cdr3_nt: TGTGCCAGCAGCGTAGATCCGGGACAGGGGGCTCGCGAGCAGTACTTC
clone_size: many; j_call: TRBJ2-1; v_call: TRBV7-9; d_call: .; cdr3_aa: CASGPRQWNWSEQFF; cdr3_nt: TGTGCCAGCGGTCCAAGACAGTGGAATTGGAGTGAGCAGTTCTTC
clone_size: .; j_call: TRBJ2-3; v_call: TRBV15; d_call: .; cdr3_aa: CATGTSPGADTQYF; cdr3_nt: TGTGCCACCGGGACATCCCCTGGAGCAGATACGCAGTATTTT
clone_size: few; j_call: TRBJ1-1; v_call: TRBV7-9; d_call: TRBD1; cdr3_aa: CASSSRQGGMNTEAFF; cdr3_nt: TGTGCCAGCAGCTCCCGACAGGGCGGAATGAACACTGAAGCTTTCTTT
clone_size: .; j_call: TRBJ2-7; v_call: TRBV6-5; d_call: .; cdr3_aa: CASSNIGRNEQYF; cdr3_nt: TGTGCCAGCAGTAACATCGGGCGGAACGAGCAGTACTTC
clone_size: .; j_call: TRBJ1-1; v_call: TRBV19; d_call: .; cdr3_aa: CASEPQGRTEAFF; cdr3_nt: TGTGCCAGCGAACCCCAGGGGAGGACTGAAGCTTTCTTT
clone_size: once; j_call: TRBJ2-5; v_call: TRBV30; d_call: TRBD1; cdr3_aa: CAWSTGQGWKTQYF; cdr3_nt: TGTGCCTGGAGCACGGGACAGGGGTGGAAGACCCAGTACTTC
clone_size: .; j_call: TRBJ2-1; v_call: TRBV2; d_call: TRBD2; cdr3_aa: CASETSGWDTKVF; cdr3_nt: TGTGCCAGCGAGACTAGCGGTTGGGACACGAAGGTCTTC
clone_size: many; j_call: TRBJ1-1; v_call: TRBV7-9; d_call: TRBD1; cdr3_aa: CASSPQTGDDTEAFF; cdr3_nt: TGTGCCAGCAGCCCTCAGACAGGGGACGACACTGAAGCTTTCTTT
clone_size: .; j_call: TRBJ2-5; v_call: TRBV27; d_call: TRBD1; cdr3_aa: CASSGQGARKETQYF; cdr3_nt: TGTGCCAGCAGTGGACAGGGGGCGCGTAAAGAGACCCAGTACTTC
clone_size: many; j_call: TRBJ1-1; v_call: TRBV7-8; d_call: TRBD1; cdr3_aa: CASSFEQGANTEAFF; cdr3_nt: TGTGCCAGCAGCTTTGAACAGGGGGCGAACACTGAAGCTTTCTTT
clone_size: few; j_call: TRBJ2-5; v_call: TRBV6-2/TRBV6-3; d_call: TRBD2; cdr3_aa: CASSPLGLAAGETQYF; cdr3_nt: TGTGCCAGCAGTCCACTCGGACTAGCGGCGGGAGAGACCCAGTACTTC
clone_size: .; j_call: TRBJ2-1; v_call: TRBV19; d_call: .; cdr3_aa: CASSILGGPNNEQFF; cdr3_nt: TGTGCCAGTAGTATACTGGGGGGCCCGAACAATGAGCAGTTCTTC
clone_size: .; j_call: TRBJ2-7; v_call: TRBV6-1; d_call: .; cdr3_aa: CASSEDGENGYEQYF; cdr3_nt: TGTGCCAGCAGTGAAGATGGGGAAAACGGCTACGAGCAGTACTTC
clone_size: few; j_call: TRBJ2-5; v_call: TRBV5-4; d_call: .; cdr3_aa: CASSPPTRKQETQYF; cdr3_nt: TGTGCCAGCAGCCCACCCACCCGGAAACAAGAGACCCAGTACTTC
clone_size: .; j_call: TRBJ2-3; v_call: TRBV5-5; d_call: .; cdr3_aa: CASSLNVGASTDTQYF; cdr3_nt: TGTGCCAGCAGCTTGAATGTCGGGGCCAGCACAGATACGCAGTATTTT
clone_size: .; j_call: TRBJ1-1; v_call: TRBV10-3; d_call: .; cdr3_aa: CAISEKSSEAFF; cdr3_nt: TGTGCCATCAGTGAGAAGAGCAGTGAAGCTTTCTTT
clone_size: .; j_call: TRBJ2-7; v_call: TRBV5-8; d_call: .; cdr3_aa: CASSFYEQYF; cdr3_nt: TGTGCCAGCAGCTTCTACGAGCAGTACTTC
clone_size: .; j_call: TRBJ2-7; v_call: TRBV28; d_call: TRBD2; cdr3_aa: CASSLPPKRGGPIYEQYF; cdr3_nt: TGTGCCAGCAGTTTGCCCCCGAAGCGGGGGGGACCCATCTACGAGCAGTACTTC
clone_size: .; j_call: TRBJ1-1; v_call: TRBV27; d_call: TRBD1; cdr3_aa: CASSLTGTGIINTEAFF; cdr3_nt: TGTGCCAGCAGCCTAACCGGGACAGGGATTATAAACACTGAAGCTTTCTTT
clone_size: .; j_call: TRBJ2-3; v_call: TRBV28; d_call: .; cdr3_aa: CASSSTPQETDTQYF; cdr3_nt: TGTGCCAGCAGTTCTACCCCCCAAGAAACAGATACGCAGTATTTT